This T cell receptor beta chain comes out of a study of CD8 T cells in Susac syndrome. The CDR3 loop spans 13 amino acids. V lost 5 bases and J 4 bases, leaving 12 bases between the germline ends. Germline loops: CDR1 DFQATT, CDR2 SNEGSKA (reference sequence). Reverse transcription used 0.5 to 1 ug RNA and random hexamers. TCRdb reprocessed the immunoSEQ multiplex PCR reads via MiXCR and lists one record per CDR3 protein. The sample lists around 300,000 distinct CDR3 sequences, 70% to 90% occurring once. The receptor was derived from a human donor with multiple sclerosis. The V gene is TRBV20-1, the J gene TRBJ2-1; possible D gene TRBD1, 6 bases. The source material was CD8+ T cells from PBMCs. The CDR3 sequence is CSARGQLYNEQFF. CDR3 nucleotide sequence: TGCAGTGCTCGCGGACAGCTTTACAATGAGCAGTTCTTC.